Following are 12 T cell receptor beta chains from one sample sequenced in a study of blood T cell repertoires in COVID-19. Sequenced by immunoSEQ multiplex PCR; TCRdb stores in-frame clones only, minus some. The sample gives about 220,000 clones, roughly 80% of which show up once; 5.1% is in the top ten. Sequencing used peripheral blood. These receptors were taken from a human donor in a cohort sampled during active COVID-19.

This chain uses TRBV28 with TRBJ1-3; no clear D gene. Germline CDR1 is MDHEN and CDR2 is SYDVKM. Trimming shortened V by 4 bases and J by 4 bases, and 14 bases separated the two germline ends. The CDR3 spans 15 residues. The CDR3 spells CASSSPAVTGNTIYF. CDR3 nucleotides: TGTGCCAGCAGTTCCCCGGCGGTTACCGGAAACACCATATATTTT.

The rearrangement links TRBV19 to TRBJ1-4, with D uncertain. Germline CDR1 is LNHDA and CDR2 is SQIVND (reference sequence). This CDR3 region has 14 residues. Trimming cost V 5 bases and J 8 bases, with 15 bases left between them. The CDR3 DNA reads TGTGCCAGTAGTGATACCAGTTTTCAGGAAAAACTGTTTTTT. It translates to CASSDTSFQEKLFF.

The chain combines TRBV7-2 with TRBJ2-7; D might be TRBD1 (5 bases). The CDR3 sequence is 15 residues long. The germline V gene encodes CDR1 SGHTA and CDR2 FQGNSA. Trimming removed 1 base from V and 3 bases from J, with 13 bases in between. The CDR3 reads CASSLGQQRSYEQYF. CDR3 coding DNA: TGTGCCAGCAGCTTAGGACAGCAAAGAAGCTACGAGCAGTACTTC.

The genes are TRBV30 and TRBJ1-2; TRBD1 aligns across 8 bases. From germline, CDR1 is GTSNPN and CDR2 SVGIG (reference sequence). V shed 4 bases and J 4 bases; nucleotides not matched to a gene: 8. The CDR3 length is 14 residues. CDR3 region: CAWTIQGDSYGYTF. As DNA, the CDR3 is TGTGCCTGGACCATACAGGGGGACAGCTATGGCTACACCTTC.

The J gene is TRBJ2-1, the V gene TRBV28; D is unresolved. Germline V gives CDR1 MDHEN, CDR2 SYDVKM. The CDR3 has 14 residues. V was clipped by 5 bases and J by 0 bases, with 8 bases between them. CDR3 DNA sequence: TGTGCCAGCAGTACCTTCGGCTCCTACAATGAGCAGTTCTTC. The encoded protein is CASSTFGSYNEQFF.

J is TRBJ1-5 and V is TRBV19; 11 nucleotides agree with TRBD1. CDR1 is LNHDA and CDR2 is SQIVND in the germline V gene (reference sequence). Trimming at V came to 3 bases and at J to 6 bases, leaving 1 base not matched to a gene. The CDR3 runs to 14 residues. The CDR3 protein is CASSIGQGAQPQHF. The DNA of the CDR3 is TGTGCCAGTAGTATTGGACAGGGGGCTCAGCCCCAGCATTTT.

Concerning this clone itself: The junction and the germline gene differ at one end; a read error may be behind it. J is TRBJ1-2 and V is TRBV4-1; a possible D gene is TRBD1 (6 bases). Germline V gene sequence: CDR1 MGHRA, CDR2 YSYEKL. This CDR3 region has 16 residues. In DNA form, the CDR3 reads TGCGCCAGCGGCCAGGCAGGGGCGCCTAGTATCGGGGGCTACACCTTC. Translation: CASGQAGAPSIGGYTF.

This chain uses TRBV5-1 with TRBJ1-1; 10 bases are a match to TRBD1. Germline loops: CDR1 SGHRS, CDR2 YFSETQ. The CDR3 totals 14 residues. The V gene end was trimmed by 0 bases and the J gene end by 5 bases; junction bases not matched to a gene: 1. Written as DNA, the CDR3 is TGCGCCAGCAGCTTGGGACAGGGGGCTACTGAAGCTTTCTTT. This sequence encodes CASSLGQGATEAFF.

The V and J genes are TRBV9 and TRBJ1-4; D perhaps matches TRBD1 (6 bases). The germline V gene has CDR1 SGDLS and CDR2 YYNGEE. The V gene lost 4 bases and the J gene lost 2 bases, with 9 bases spanning the gap. CDR3 length equals 14 residues. The CDR3 DNA is TGTGCCAGCAGCCCAGGGGTTACTAATGAAAAACTGTTTTTT. Amino acid sequence: CASSPGVTNEKLFF.

V and J are TRBV28 and TRBJ1-1; TRBD1 matches 8 bases. The V gene's germline CDR1 is MDHEN and CDR2 SYDVKM. This CDR3 region has 14 residues. Unmatched junction bases numbered 4, after V lost 1 base and J lost 6 bases. This CDR3 is CASSLLQGVSEAFF. The DNA for the CDR3 is TGTGCCAGCAGTTTATTACAGGGGGTATCTGAAGCTTTCTTT.

The rearrangement uses TRBV2 and TRBJ1-2; 8 nucleotides line up with TRBD1. Germline V gene lookup returns CDR1 SNHLY and CDR2 FYNNEI. V lost 8 bases, J lost 4 bases, and 9 bases stayed unmatched. There are 14 residues in the CDR3. CDR3 coding DNA: TGTGCCAGCGGGGGGACAGGTCTTACCTATGGCTACACCTTC. Encoded protein: CASGGTGLTYGYTF.

This chain joins TRBV20-1 and TRBJ2-5; D may be TRBD2 (5 bases). The germline V gene has CDR1 DFQATT and CDR2 SNEGSKA (reference sequence). The CDR3 consists of 10 residues. Trimming stripped 4 bases from V and 11 bases from J, with 11 bases between. CDR3 protein: CSATSGIQYF. As DNA, the CDR3 is TGCAGTGCTACCTCCGGGATTCAGTACTTC.